This TCR beta chain was sequenced in a study of blood T cells in healthy people across ages. A J-beta primer mix and a sample-barcoded 5' primer were used in a second PCR of about 6 to 12 cycles. TCRdb reanalysed the 5' RACE reads using MiXCR and keeps one entry per CDR3 protein. The sample holds 600,000 or so distinct CDR3 sequences; approximately 30% are singletons and the top ten take 15% to 18%. Per-sample yields of isolated PBMCs were at least 6 million. Total RNA extraction produced at least 6 micrograms (per sample) for the study. A remark on this clonotype: A clone one base away is much larger, so this may be a read error.

Germline-derived CDR1 and CDR2 are DFQATT and SNEGSKA (reference sequence). CDR3 length: 13 amino acids. The junction had 5 bases not matched to a gene; V was cut back by 7 bases and J by 2 bases. The chain carries TRBV20-1 and TRBJ2-3; TRBD2 matches 8 bases. The specimen was blood. This clonotype originated in a woman over 75 in good health. CDR3 loop: CSVAGGHTDTQYF. The DNA of the CDR3 is TGCAGTGTTGCGGGGGGCCACACAGATACGCAGTATTTT.